Listed below are T cell receptor beta chains from one sample, sequenced in a study of T-cell reconstitution after alpha-beta-depleted transplantation in children. Each CDR3 protein gets one entry after TCRdb re-called the PCR reads with MiXCR. Here the sample spans 200,000 to 250,000 distinct CDR3 sequences, about 25% being singletons. The sequences come from PBMCs, collected before TCRalphabeta/CD19-depleted stem cell transplant. These TCRs come from a girl aged 2 to 10 with Fanconi anemia, due to receive a stem cell transplant. CDR3s include the opening cysteine and the closing phenylalanine or tryptophan. Fields, in order: J gene, V gene, clone size, D gene, CDR3 protein, CDR3 DNA. D genes are given only for firm matches. The size of a clone is reported for some rows only, either as once, few or many, or as a class for expanded clones.

J: TRBJ1-6; V: TRBV20-1; size: many; D: NA; CDR3: CSAPYGGANSPLHF; DNA: TGCAGTGCTCCCTACGGGGGCGCGAATTCACCCCTCCACTTT
J: TRBJ2-3; V: TRBV20-1; size: many; D: TRBD1; CDR3: CSAGDRVDTDTQYF; DNA: TGCAGTGCTGGGGACAGGGTGGACACAGATACGCAGTATTTT
J: TRBJ2-1; V: TRBV23-1; size: few; D: TRBD2; CDR3: CASSPVGLAGKGQQFF; DNA: TGCGCCAGCAGTCCCGTCGGACTAGCGGGGAAGGGACAGCAGTTCTTC
J: TRBJ1-2; V: TRBV12-3/TRBV12-4; size: many; D: TRBD1; CDR3: CASSLALNRGRGYGYTF; DNA: TGTGCCAGCAGTTTAGCGCTAAACAGGGGGCGGGGCTATGGCTACACCTTC
J: TRBJ2-5; V: TRBV20-1; size: many; D: TRBD2; CDR3: CSQRLAGEETQYF; DNA: TGCAGCCAGAGACTAGCGGGAGAAGAGACCCAGTACTTC
J: TRBJ2-7; V: TRBV4-1; size: few; D: TRBD1; CDR3: CASSQEADRVIPYEQYF; DNA: TGCGCCAGCAGCCAAGAGGCCGACAGGGTAATCCCCTACGAGCAGTACTTC
J: TRBJ2-3; V: TRBV7-2; size: many; D: NA; CDR3: CASSLGLSGDTQYF; DNA: TGTGCCAGCAGCTTGGGACTGAGCGGTGATACGCAGTATTTT
J: TRBJ2-7; V: TRBV7-6; size: NA; D: TRBD1; CDR3: CASSFEPGQGLDEQYF; DNA: TGTGCCAGCAGCTTCGAGCCGGGACAGGGGCTGGACGAGCAGTACTTC
J: TRBJ2-5; V: TRBV20-1; size: many; D: TRBD2; CDR3: CSATTLAGARETQYF; DNA: TGCAGTGCTACTACCCTAGCGGGAGCCAGAGAGACCCAGTACTTC
J: TRBJ2-3; V: TRBV4-2; size: few; D: TRBD2; CDR3: CASSQDVTSGAYTDTQYF; DNA: TGTGCCAGCAGCCAAGACGTAACTAGCGGGGCTTACACAGATACGCAGTATTTT
J: TRBJ2-7; V: TRBV12-3/TRBV12-4; size: NA; D: TRBD2; CDR3: CVSSLELGGRGYEQYF; DNA: TGTGTCAGCAGTTTAGAGCTCGGCGGGAGAGGATACGAGCAGTACTTC
J: TRBJ2-7; V: TRBV29-1; size: many; D: NA; CDR3: CSVGGPTYEQYF; DNA: TGCAGCGTTGGGGGTCCAACCTACGAGCAGTACTTC
J: TRBJ2-1; V: TRBV29-1; size: many; D: NA; CDR3: CSVKRFTYNEQFF; DNA: TGCAGCGTAAAGCGGTTTACTTACAATGAGCAGTTCTTC
J: TRBJ1-4; V: TRBV4-1; size: NA; D: TRBD1; CDR3: CASREDRVGEKLFF; DNA: TGCGCCAGCAGGGAAGACAGGGTAGGTGAAAAACTGTTTTTT
J: TRBJ2-7; V: TRBV12-3/TRBV12-4; size: few; D: NA; CDR3: CASSLEGRPYEQYF; DNA: TGTGCCAGCAGTTTAGAGGGTAGACCCTACGAGCAGTACTTC
J: TRBJ2-1; V: TRBV24-1; size: many; D: NA; CDR3: CATSDRFDTNEQFF; DNA: TGTGCCACCAGTGATAGATTTGACACCAATGAGCAGTTCTTC
J: TRBJ1-2; V: TRBV9; size: many; D: NA; CDR3: CASSVDNAATYTF; DNA: TGTGCCAGCAGCGTCGATAACGCCGCGACCTACACCTTC
J: TRBJ2-7; V: TRBV27; size: NA; D: TRBD1; CDR3: CASRRGQGYEQYF; DNA: TGTGCCAGCAGGAGGGGACAGGGGTACGAGCAGTACTTC
J: TRBJ1-1; V: TRBV28; size: NA; D: NA; CDR3: CASLLNTEAFF; DNA: TGTGCCAGCCTACTGAACACTGAAGCTTTCTTT
J: TRBJ2-3; V: TRBV7-8; size: few; D: TRBD2; CDR3: CASSLREGIRTDTQYF; DNA: TGTGCCAGCAGCTTGCGGGAGGGCATACGGACAGATACGCAGTATTTT
J: TRBJ2-7; V: TRBV27; size: many; D: TRBD1; CDR3: CASGGQGGYEQYF; DNA: TGTGCCAGCGGGGGACAGGGGGGTTACGAGCAGTACTTC
J: TRBJ2-1; V: TRBV4-2; size: NA; D: TRBD2; CDR3: CASSQEGTRQFF; DNA: TGTGCCAGCAGCCAAGAAGGGACTAGGCAGTTCTTC
J: TRBJ2-7; V: TRBV5-6; size: NA; D: TRBD1; CDR3: CASSLRTGTGAYEQYF; DNA: TGTGCCAGTAGCTTGCGCACCGGGACAGGGGCCTACGAGCAGTACTTC
J: TRBJ2-7; V: TRBV29-1; size: NA; D: NA; CDR3: CSAQGPHYEQYF; DNA: TGCAGCGCCCAGGGGCCCCATTACGAGCAGTACTTC
J: TRBJ2-7; V: TRBV28; size: many; D: TRBD2; CDR3: CASSLGGLLIYEQYF; DNA: TGTGCCAGCAGTTTAGGGGGACTACTGATCTACGAGCAGTACTTC
J: TRBJ2-1; V: TRBV28; size: NA; D: NA; CDR3: CASSSRRIGNEQFF; DNA: TGTGCCAGCAGTTCTAGGCGGATAGGGAATGAGCAGTTCTTC
J: TRBJ1-4; V: TRBV2; size: NA; D: TRBD1; CDR3: CASSEGGTVVEKLFF; DNA: TGTGCCAGCAGTGAAGGGGGGACAGTGGTGGAAAAACTGTTTTTT
J: TRBJ2-7; V: TRBV12-3/TRBV12-4; size: many; D: NA; CDR3: CASRAQGNEQYF; DNA: TGTGCCAGCAGGGCCCAGGGGAACGAGCAGTACTTC